This record looks at one T cell receptor (beta chain) sequence and its context. The sample belongs to a study of blood T cell repertoires in COVID-19. The repertoire was sequenced with immunoSEQ multiplex PCR; TCRdb's copy has only in-frame clones and lacks some. The sample shows some 97,000 clones, 90% of them seen only once. The V segment lost 5 bases and the J segment 1 base; nucleotides outside the gene matches: 6. The CDR3 has 16 residues. Germline V CDR1 and CDR2: LNHDA, SQIVND (reference sequence). The sample was peripheral blood. The chain carries TRBV19 and TRBJ2-5; 11 bases fit TRBD1. The TCR originated in a man aged 50-60 years with acute or convalescent COVID-19. This CDR3 reads CASSSRTGGAQETQYF. CDR3 in DNA: TGTGCCAGTAGTTCCCGGACAGGGGGCGCCCAAGAGACCCAGTACTTC.